Presented here are 14 T cell receptor beta chains from one specimen sequenced in a study of low-dose radiotherapy and immunotherapy resistance in tumors. Time point in this sample: before trial treatment. Primers used for first-strand cDNA, a TRAV- and TRBV-specific set, covered both alpha and beta chains. Using a constant-region primer together with a V-primer adapter, TCRs were subjected to 20 to 25 PCR cycles of amplification. A single record per CDR3 protein comes from TCRdb applying MiXCR to the reads. The table shows 60,000 to 75,000 distinct CDR3 sequences, with about a quarter occurring only once. The sample here was PBMCs, taken before treatment. These receptors came from a male donor with rectosigmoid adenocarcinoma.

This clonotype showed up many times. This chain connects TRBV28 to TRBJ1-5, with D perhaps TRBD1 (6 bases). V was clipped by 3 bases and J by 4 bases, with 13 bases between them. Germline loops: CDR1 MDHEN, CDR2 SYDVKM. The CDR3 has 15 residues. The CDR3 bases are TGTGCCAGCAGTTTGTACAACAGGGATAATCAGCCCCAGCATTTT. Its protein is CASSLYNRDNQPQHF.

This clonotype was recorded many times. The chain employs TRBV20-1 and TRBJ1-1, with unresolved D. The V and J ends lost 0 bases and 2 bases respectively, with 7 bases between them. The germline V gene has CDR1 DFQATT and CDR2 SNEGSKA (reference sequence). The CDR3 runs to 13 residues. DNA of the CDR3: TGCAGTGCTAGAGATAGCCGTAACACTGAAGCTTTCTTT. It is translated as CSARDSRNTEAFF.

The sample holds many counts of this clonotype. The CDR3 loop reads CASSSGQSVRTEQFF. The DNA of the CDR3 is TGTGCCAGCAGCTCGGGACAGTCAGTGAGGACTGAGCAGTTCTTC. The rearrangement uses TRBV11-1 and TRBJ2-1; the match to TRBD1 covers 7 bases. The CDR3 length is 15 residues. The V gene's germline CDR1 is SGHAT and CDR2 FQDESV (reference sequence). The V gene end was trimmed by 4 bases and the J gene end by 9 bases; junction bases not matched to a gene: 12.

This clonotype was seen repeatedly, ten times or more. This chain uses TRBV29-1 with TRBJ2-4; D is possibly TRBD2 (6 bases). Trimming cost V 5 bases and J 8 bases, with 10 bases left between them. Per the germline V gene, CDR1 is SQVTM and CDR2 is ANQGSEA. CDR3 size: 11 residues. The CDR3 sequence: CSVFSGDIQYF. The CDR3 DNA reads TGCAGCGTTTTTTCGGGGGACATTCAGTACTTC.

This clonotype was detected ten times or more. The chain links TRBV2 to TRBJ2-4; TRBD2 might be the D (6 bases). From germline, CDR1 is SNHLY and CDR2 FYNNEI. V was cut by 5 bases and J by 0 bases, with 11 bases left in between. This CDR3 spans 15 amino acids. The CDR3 region has the DNA TGTGCCAGCAGTCAGGAGGGGATAGCCAAAAACATTCAGTACTTC. Translating it yields CASSQEGIAKNIQYF.

In its sample, this clonotype was seen many times. The chain uses TRBV7-3 and TRBJ2-2, with 9 bases lining up with TRBD1. The germline CDR1 and CDR2 sequences are SGHTA and FQGTGA. There are 17 residues in the CDR3. V was pared by 3 bases and J by 9 bases, with 14 bases of the junction left unmatched. CDR3 in amino acids: CASSLHTGTGSTRELFF. CDR3 sequence (DNA): TGTGCCAGCAGCTTGCACACCGGGACAGGGTCAACCCGGGAGCTGTTTTTT.

The J gene is TRBJ2-5, the V gene TRBV29-1, with TRBD1 as a possible D gene (6 bases). Germline V CDR1 and CDR2: SQVTM, ANQGSEA. CDR3 length equals 12 residues. Trimming cost V 8 bases and J 1 base, with 11 bases left between them. Here the CDR3 reads CSHGRGQETQYF. The CDR3 nucleotides read TGCAGCCATGGCAGGGGCCAAGAGACCCAGTACTTC.

This clonotype was counted ten times or more. The rearrangement links TRBV12-3 or TRBV12-4 to TRBJ1-1; 8 nucleotides agree with TRBD1. Trimming at V came to 5 bases and at J to 6 bases, leaving 8 bases not matched to a gene. This CDR3 region has 14 residues. CDR3: CASSLLDRDAEAFF. The CDR3 DNA follows: TGTGCCAGCAGTCTCCTGGACAGGGATGCTGAAGCTTTCTTT.

This clonotype has just a few counts. A far larger clone is only one base removed, so a read error is likely. The chain combines TRBV28 with TRBJ2-7, with D unclear. The CDR3 has 15 amino acids. CDR1 and CDR2 from the germline V gene are MDHEN and SYDVKM. Trimming removed 6 bases at V and 7 bases at J, with 22 bases between. Written as DNA, the CDR3 is TGTGCCAGCAGCCCCGCCGGGCAAACGGCTGATGAGCAGTACTTC. Protein: CASSPAGQTADEQYF.

About this clonotype itself: A far larger clone is one nucleotide away, so this likely arose from a read error. This chain connects TRBV5-4 to TRBJ2-7; 12 nucleotides align to TRBD1. Germline values: CDR1 SGHNT, CDR2 YYREEE (reference sequence). The CDR3 extends over 13 amino acids. V was pared by 4 bases and J by 6 bases, with 2 bases of the junction left unmatched. DNA of the CDR3: TGTGCCAGCAGCGGGACAGGGGGCGGCGAGCAGTACTTC. Amino acid sequence: CASSGTGGGEQYF.

This clonotype was seen many times. The genes are TRBV23-1 and TRBJ1-6; the D is unclear. TRBV23-1 qualifies as an ORF whose function is uncertain. The CDR3 consists of 15 residues. V was pared by 10 bases and J by 6 bases, with 19 bases between. This CDR3 is CATVRDGVFNSPLHF. CDR3 DNA: TGCGCCACCGTACGTGACGGGGTTTTTAATTCACCCCTCCACTTT.

In this sample, this clonotype turned up many times. This chain joins TRBV4-2 and TRBJ2-7, with 7 bases lining up with TRBD1. Germline CDR1 LGHNA, CDR2 YNFKEQ. Trimming took 1 base from V and 2 from J; bases not matched to a gene: 5. The CDR3 consists of 15 residues. The CDR3 DNA follows: TGTGCCAGCAGCCAAGGACAGGGCCCGGCCTACGAGCAGTACTTC. Amino acid sequence: CASSQGQGPAYEQYF.

This clonotype was counted ten times or more. J is TRBJ2-5 and V is TRBV24-1; perhaps TRBD2 as D (5 bases). Between the trimmed V and J ends, which lost 7 bases and 7 bases, there was a span of 12 bases. The CDR3 loop spans 12 amino acids. CDR1 and CDR2 from the germline V gene are KGHDR and SFDVKD. CDR3 coding DNA: TGTGCCACCAGCGATATGGCGGGGACCCAGTACTTC. Translated, it gives CATSDMAGTQYF.

This clonotype was seen repeatedly, ten times or more. V and J are TRBV5-1 and TRBJ2-7, with 12 positions matching TRBD2. Germline V CDR1 and CDR2: SGHRS, YFSETQ. The CDR3 is made up of 15 amino acids. V lost 4 bases, J lost 5 bases, and 7 bases stayed unmatched. The CDR3 reads CASSAGTSGLHEQYF. The CDR3 DNA reads as TGCGCCAGCAGCGCAGGGACTAGCGGGCTACACGAGCAGTACTTC.